This TCR beta chain was recorded in a study of B cell selection in AIRE deficiency. Whole-study findings and limits: Only about 9% of roughly 3,700 shared Treg sequences were patient-specific; about 30% healthy-specific.

Comment on this clone: What it binds is unknown.

The CDR3 runs to 16 residues. J gave up 7 bases and V 2 bases, and 6 bases lay outside the gene matches. Germline CDR1 is SGHTA and CDR2 is FQGTGA. Regulatory T cells were sorted as CD4+CD25hiCD127low/negative. The table came from immunoSEQ multiplex PCR; TCRdb's copy has only in-frame clones and leaves some out. The sample lists about 15,000 clones; about 93% were seen once. The source material was Tregs sorted from PBMCs. The chain combines TRBV7-3 with TRBJ2-1; the match to TRBD2 covers 12 bases. The sequence was collected from a human donor with AIRE deficiency. The CDR3 DNA reads as TGTGCCAGCAGCTTATCTAGCGGGAGGGCCTGGAATGAGCAGTTCTTC. Its translation is CASSLSSGRAWNEQFF.